The 12 T cell receptor beta chains below were found in one sample sequenced in a study of blood T cell repertoires in COVID-19 (dated by TCRdb to about 2020). The library was made by the immunoSEQ multiplex PCR assay. The immuneACCESS repertoire file appears here via TCRdb, limited to in-frame rearrangements. These files lack a portion of the clones; in checked studies, under half of the deficit traces to unresolved V genes, and the cause of the others is not known. This sample is represented by 56,000 or so clones; approximately 91% of them were singletons. The ten largest clones capture roughly 6.5% of the sample. Sequenced: peripheral blood. These receptor sequences come from a man in his fifties with active COVID-19.

This clone was detected only once. The chain couples TRBV30 to TRBJ1-2; D perhaps matches TRBD1 (6 bases). The V gene lost 0 bases and the J gene lost 4 bases, with 12 bases spanning the gap. Germline V gene data show CDR1 as GTSNPN and CDR2 as SVGIG (reference sequence). This CDR3 is built from 14 residues. CDR3: CAWSVSGGVYGYTF. The CDR3 coding sequence is TGTGCCTGGAGTGTCTCTGGGGGCGTCTATGGCTACACCTTC.

The gene calls are TRBV2 and TRBJ1-6; tentative D call: TRBD1 (5 bases). V lost 3 bases and J lost 5, with 11 bases in between. The CDR3 has 15 amino acids. Germline lookup yields CDR1 SNHLY and CDR2 FYNNEI. The CDR3: CASSDQGSNNSPLHF. CDR3 nucleotides: TGTGCCAGCAGTGACCAGGGCTCTAATAATTCACCCCTCCACTTT.

This clone appeared a single time. V is TRBV30 and J is TRBJ1-3; D unresolved. Trimming shortened V by 3 bases and J by 4 bases, and 10 bases separated the two germline ends. The CDR3 is 13 residues long. Germline lookup yields CDR1 GTSNPN and CDR2 SVGIG (reference sequence). The CDR3 sequence is CAWSHKSGNTIYF. CDR3 DNA: TGTGCCTGGAGCCACAAGTCCGGAAACACCATATATTTT.

This sequence joins TRBV3-1 (or the pseudogene TRBV3-2) and TRBJ1-2; no clear D gene. Germline CDR1 reads LGHDT; CDR2 reads YNNKEL (reference sequence). The CDR3 runs to 14 residues. The V end was cut by 2 bases, the J end by 6 bases, with 13 bases between. The CDR3 reads CASSQLRRGDGYTF. The CDR3 DNA follows: TGTGCCAGCAGCCAATTGAGGCGGGGAGATGGCTACACCTTC.

The chain combines TRBV18 with TRBJ2-7; D unclear. Germline CDR1 and CDR2: KGHSH and LQKENI. V lost 3 bases and J 7 bases, leaving 7 bases between the germline ends. This CDR3 is built from 11 residues. The CDR3 bases are TGTGCCAGCTCACCCATGACAGAGCAGTACTTC. Translated: CASSPMTEQYF.

V usage is TRBV9 and J usage is TRBJ2-1; D is uncertain. The germline V gene encodes CDR1 SGDLS and CDR2 YYNGEE. The CDR3 is 11 amino acids. V lost 0 bases to trimming and J lost 7 bases, with 2 bases between them. The CDR3 sequence is CASSVANEQFF. DNA for the CDR3: TGTGCCAGCAGCGTAGCGAATGAGCAGTTCTTC.

The J gene is TRBJ1-1, the V gene TRBV18; 7 positions match TRBD1. V trimming: 2 bases; J trimming: 4 bases; junction bases outside the gene matches: 4. CDR1 and CDR2 from the germline V gene are KGHSH and LQKENI. The CDR3 runs to 14 residues. The CDR3 reads CASSPITGVTEAFF. CDR3 bases: TGTGCCAGCTCACCAATAACAGGGGTCACTGAAGCTTTCTTT. Drawing the rest from reference TRBV18 and TRBJ1-1, the complete variable domain is NAGVMQNPRHLVRRRGQEARLRCSPMKGHSHVYWYRQLPEEGLKFMVYLQKENIIDESGMPKERFSAEFPKEGPSILRIQQVVRGDSAAYFCASSPITGVTEAFFGQGTRLTVV.

The chain employs TRBV3-1 (or the pseudogene TRBV3-2) and TRBJ2-3; perhaps TRBD2 as D (6 bases). Trimming left V 10 bases short and J 3 bases short, with 17 bases between. CDR1 LGHDT and CDR2 YNNKEL come from the germline V gene (reference sequence). The CDR3 contains 14 residues. CDR3 protein: CATRPGGETDTQYF. CDR3 coding DNA: TGTGCCACCCGCCCCGGCGGGGAAACAGATACGCAGTATTTT.

This clone was seen a single time. The rearrangement joins TRBV5-4 to TRBJ2-1, with a possible D match to TRBD2 (5 bases). Germline assignment: CDR1 SGHNT and CDR2 YYREEE (reference sequence). CDR3 length equals 16 residues. V was trimmed by 1 base and J by 5 bases, leaving 16 bases between them. Here the CDR3 reads CASSLSVGVVHNEQFF. The DNA of the CDR3 is TGTGCCAGCAGCTTGAGCGTCGGGGTGGTCCACAATGAGCAGTTCTTC.

This sequence joins TRBV10-3 and TRBJ2-2, with D hard to call. This CDR3 is 12 amino acids long. Trimming removed 8 bases from V and 7 bases from J, with 11 bases in between. Germline V gene sequence: CDR1 ENHRY, CDR2 SYGVKD. This CDR3 is CAISYEIGELFF. The CDR3 DNA follows: TGTGCCATCTCTTATGAGATCGGGGAGCTGTTTTTT.

The chain couples TRBV4-1 to TRBJ2-2; TRBD2 matches at 8 bases. After removal of 9 bases from V and 2 bases from J, the junction contained 8 bases not matched to a gene. Germline CDR1 reads MGHRA; CDR2 reads YSYEKL. This CDR3 region has 15 residues. The CDR3 DNA sequence: TGCGCCAGTCAGCTCGGGAGGGGCAACACCGGGGAGCTGTTTTTT. It encodes CASQLGRGNTGELFF.

The CDR3 loop reads CASSETAGLESLITYNEQFF. CDR3 nucleotide sequence: TGTGCCAGCAGCGAAACGGCGGGACTAGAGTCCTTGATTACCTACAATGAGCAGTTCTTC. This chain joins TRBV13 and TRBJ2-1; 8 bases line up with TRBD2. CDR1 PRHDT and CDR2 FYEKMQ come from the germline V gene (reference sequence). V lost 5 bases, J lost 2 bases, and 20 bases stayed unmatched. The CDR3 spans 20 residues.